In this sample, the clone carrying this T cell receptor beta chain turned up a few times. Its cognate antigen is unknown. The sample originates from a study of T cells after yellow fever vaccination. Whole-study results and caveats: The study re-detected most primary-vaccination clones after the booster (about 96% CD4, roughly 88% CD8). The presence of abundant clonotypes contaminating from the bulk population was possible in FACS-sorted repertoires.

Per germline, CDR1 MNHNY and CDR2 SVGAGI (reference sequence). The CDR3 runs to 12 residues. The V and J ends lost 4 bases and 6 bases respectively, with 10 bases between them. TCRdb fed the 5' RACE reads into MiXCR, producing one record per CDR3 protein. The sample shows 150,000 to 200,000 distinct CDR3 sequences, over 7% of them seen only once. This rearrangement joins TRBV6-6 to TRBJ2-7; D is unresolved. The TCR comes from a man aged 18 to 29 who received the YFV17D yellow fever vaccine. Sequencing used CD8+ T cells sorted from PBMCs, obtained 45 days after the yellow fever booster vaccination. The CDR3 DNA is TGTGCCAGCAGTTTTGACTGGGGCGAGCAGTACTTC. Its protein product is CASSFDWGEQYF.